A single TCR beta chain is shown here with its context. The sample comes from a study of cytomegalovirus exposure and HLA in healthy donors. Overall study: Early released data had tens of millions of unique TCRs, all coming from HLA-typed donors. Of roughly 360 genotyped donors, 81% grouped in the Caucasian-associated ancestry cluster.

PCR primers comprised 60 Vbeta and 13 Jbeta primers. Sequenced by immunoSEQ multiplex PCR; TCRdb stores in-frame clones only, minus some. Among about 120,000 clones listed, around 86% were seen once. The source is a man under 40 in good health and CMV-seronegative. The sample was PBMCs.

The chain's CDR3 is CASSRDRIHNEQFF. The CDR3 DNA sequence: TGTGCCAGCAGTCGGGACAGGATCCACAATGAGCAGTTCTTC. J is TRBJ2-1 and V is TRBV21-1; the D call in the table, TRBD1, was not verified against the DNA. TRBV21-1 is marked as a pseudogene. The CDR3 consists of 14 residues.